This T cell receptor beta chain was recorded in a study of T cells in localized non-small cell lung cancer. Study results and caveats: Tumor showed lower T cell clonality than uninvolved adjacent lung, where it was highest.

TCRdb keeps only in-frame clones here, not all; method: immunoSEQ multiplex PCR. The table lists approximately 33,000 clones, approximately 90% of them singletons, with more than 7% in the top ten. V lost 1 base to trimming and J lost 7 bases, with 10 bases between them. CDR1 is MNHEY and CDR2 is SVGAGI in the germline V gene. This CDR3 has 14 amino acids. A remark on this clone: As yet, its antigen is unknown.

This TCR was recovered from a woman aged 35-75 years with stage I lung adenocarcinoma. The rearrangement uses TRBV6-5 and TRBJ1-4; no reliable D call. Sequencing was performed on peripheral blood, taken before any cancer treatment. The CDR3 reads CASSYFPVGEKLFF. The CDR3 region has the DNA TGTGCCAGCAGTTACTTCCCCGTCGGTGAAAAACTGTTTTTT.